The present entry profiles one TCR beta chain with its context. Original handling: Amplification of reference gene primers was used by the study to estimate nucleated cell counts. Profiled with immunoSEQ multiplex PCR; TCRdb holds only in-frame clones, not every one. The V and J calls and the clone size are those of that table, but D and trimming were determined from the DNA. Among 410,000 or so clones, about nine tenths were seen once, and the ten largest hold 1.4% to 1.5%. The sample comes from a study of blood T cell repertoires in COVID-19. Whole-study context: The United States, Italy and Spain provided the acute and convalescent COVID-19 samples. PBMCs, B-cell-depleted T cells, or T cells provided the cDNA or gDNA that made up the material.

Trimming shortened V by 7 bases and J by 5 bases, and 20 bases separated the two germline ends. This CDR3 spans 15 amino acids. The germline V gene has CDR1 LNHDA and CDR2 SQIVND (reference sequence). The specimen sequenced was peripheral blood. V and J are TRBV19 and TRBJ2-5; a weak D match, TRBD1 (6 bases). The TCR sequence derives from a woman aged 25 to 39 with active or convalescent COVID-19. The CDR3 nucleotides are TGTGCCAGTACTAGGGGACACAAGCTCCCGGAGACCCAGTACTTC. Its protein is CASTRGHKLPETQYF. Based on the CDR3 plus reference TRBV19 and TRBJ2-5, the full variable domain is DGGITQSPKYLFRKEGQNVTLSCEQNLNHDAMYWYRQDPGQGLRLIYYSQIVNDFQKGDIAEGYSVSREKKESFPLTVTSAQKNPTAFYLCASTRGHKLPETQYFGPGTRLLVL.